These 21 T cell receptor beta chains share one sample of origin, sequenced in a study of Ad26.COV2.S vaccination and SARS-CoV-2 variants. Generated by immunoSEQ multiplex PCR, the TCRdb table keeps only in-frame clones and is missing some. The data contain around 170,000 clones, roughly nine tenths of them seen just once; the ten biggest clones take up about 5.9%. The sample here was peripheral blood, taken after recovery from COVID-19. Every receptor here comes from a human donor who had recovered from COVID-19.

The rearrangement uses TRBV7-5 and TRBJ1-1. TRBV7-5 is tagged as a pseudogene. This CDR3 contains 17 residues. CDR3 protein: CARSLRQGACPNTEAFF. As DNA, the CDR3 is TGTGCCAGAAGCTTAAGGCAGGGAGCGTGCCCGAACACTGAAGCTTTCTTT.

The chain uses TRBV4-2 and TRBJ2-3; D call uncertain. The CDR3 spans 14 residues. With 0 bases removed from V and 6 bases from J, the gap between germline ends came to 10 bases. CDR1 and CDR2 from the germline V gene are LGHNA and YNFKEQ. The CDR3 region is CASSQETMADTQYF. The CDR3 region has the DNA TGTGCCAGCAGCCAAGAAACCATGGCGGATACGCAGTATTTT.

The V gene is TRBV15, the J gene TRBJ1-1; a weak D match, TRBD1 (6 bases). The CDR3 extends over 15 amino acids. V was clipped by 2 bases and J by 1 base, with 11 bases between them. CDR1 LNHNV and CDR2 YYDKDF come from the germline V gene (reference sequence). CDR3 region: CATSRFTGRNTEAFF. The CDR3 DNA follows: TGTGCCACCAGCAGATTCACAGGGCGGAACACTGAAGCTTTCTTT.

The rearrangement uses TRBV10-3 and TRBJ1-3; D is uncertain. V was clipped by 0 bases and J by 0 bases, with 6 bases between them. This CDR3 is 15 amino acids long. The germline CDR1 and CDR2 sequences are ENHRY and SYGVKD. CDR3 loop: CAISESWGSGNTIYF. The CDR3 bases are TGTGCCATCAGTGAGTCTTGGGGCTCTGGAAACACCATATATTTT.

This clone came up once. The CDR3 region is CASSFFQGTGQPQHF. DNA for the CDR3: TGTGCCAGCAGCTTTTTCCAGGGAACGGGTCAGCCCCAGCATTTT. This sequence joins TRBV5-5 and TRBJ1-5; the D gene is possibly TRBD1 (5 bases). CDR1 is SGHKS and CDR2 is YYEKEE in the germline V gene (reference sequence). CDR3 length: 15 residues. V was pared by 2 bases and J by 6 bases, with 15 bases between.

Ten or more counts support this clone. This sequence joins TRBV19 and TRBJ2-5; 10 bases are a match to TRBD2. CDR3 length equals 16 residues. J lost 0 bases, V lost 7 bases, and 8 bases had no gene match. Germline CDR1 LNHDA, CDR2 SQIVND (reference sequence). CDR3 in amino acids: CASKRAGGTNQETQYF. The CDR3 DNA reads as TGTGCCAGTAAACGAGCGGGGGGGACCAACCAAGAGACCCAGTACTTC.

The gene calls are TRBV5-4 and TRBJ1-6, with 7 bases fitting TRBD1. The V gene end was trimmed by 5 bases and the J gene end by 13 bases; junction bases not matched to a gene: 9. The V gene's germline CDR1 is SGHNT and CDR2 YYREEE (reference sequence). CDR3 length: 13 amino acids. The chain's CDR3 is CASRGDSLGPLHF. CDR3 bases: TGTGCCAGCAGGGGGGACAGCCTCGGGCCCCTCCACTTT.

This chain joins TRBV11-3 and TRBJ2-1, with 9 positions matching TRBD1. The ends lost 5 bases at V and 5 bases at J; junction bases unmatched: 10. The CDR3 spans 16 residues. Germline V gives CDR1 SGHNT, CDR2 YENEEA. CDR3 coding DNA: TGTGCCAGCAGCCCCAGGACGGACAGGGGCGACAATGAGCAGTTCTTC. Translating gives CASSPRTDRGDNEQFF.

Concerning this clone itself: The junction does not match germline at one end; this may be a read error. V and J are TRBV7-7 and TRBJ1-4; D is possibly TRBD1 (6 bases). There are 14 residues in the CDR3. Germline assignment: CDR1 SSHAT and CDR2 FNYEAQ (reference sequence). In DNA form, the CDR3 reads TGTGCTAGCAGCTTAAAACAGGGAGAGGAAAAACTGTTTTTT. Amino acids: CASSLKQGEEKLFF. Full variable domain (remainder filled in from reference TRBV7-7 and TRBJ1-4): GAGVSQSPRYKVTKRGQDVTLRCDPISSHATLYWYQQALGQGPEFLTYFNYEAQPDKSGLPSDRFSAERPEGSISTLTIQRTEQRDSAMYRCASSLKQGEEKLFFGSGTQLSVL.

The chain couples TRBV5-5 to TRBJ1-1; D not resolved. CDR1 and CDR2 from the germline V gene are SGHKS and YYEKEE (reference sequence). Trimming stripped 0 bases from V and 2 bases from J, with 17 bases between. This CDR3 spans 17 amino acids. The chain's CDR3 is CASSLGPLGRVNTEAFF. For the CDR3, the DNA is TGTGCCAGCAGCTTGGGCCCCCTCGGACGGGTTAACACTGAAGCTTTCTTT.

A single count supports this clone. V is TRBV29-1 and J is TRBJ2-3, with 8 bases aligning to TRBD2. Germline V gene data show CDR1 as SQVTM and CDR2 as ANQGSEA. The CDR3 length is 15 residues. Trimming took 4 bases from V and 1 from J; bases not matched to a gene: 7. CDR3 region: CSVGAQTSGTDTQYF. As DNA, the CDR3 is TGCAGCGTTGGGGCCCAGACTAGCGGCACAGATACGCAGTATTTT.

The chain recombines TRBV30 with TRBJ1-1; TRBD1 aligns across 8 bases. This CDR3 is built from 13 residues. After removal of 4 bases from V and 1 base from J, the junction contained 2 bases not matched to a gene. CDR1 GTSNPN and CDR2 SVGIG come from the germline V gene (reference sequence). DNA for the CDR3: TGTGCCTGGACAGGGGGCGCGAACACTGAAGCTTTCTTT. Amino acids: CAWTGGANTEAFF.

CDR3 DNA: TGTGCCAGCAGTCCGACTAACTACGAGCAGTACTTC. Translating gives CASSPTNYEQYF. This rearrangement joins TRBV12-3 or TRBV12-4 to TRBJ2-7; D perhaps matches TRBD2 (5 bases). V gave up 5 bases and J gave up 3 bases, with 8 bases separating them. The length of the CDR3 is 12 residues.

V and J are TRBV7-9 and TRBJ2-7; D may correspond to TRBD1 or TRBD2 (6 bases each). CDR1 and CDR2 (germline): SEHNR, FQNEAQ (reference sequence). The ends were cut back, 4 bases at V and 7 bases at J, with 17 bases in the middle. The CDR3 runs 14 residues. The CDR3 nucleotides are TGTGCCAGCAGCTCCGCCAGGGGACTGGGGGAGCAGTACTTC. Protein: CASSSARGLGEQYF.

V gene TRBV30 combines with J gene TRBJ1-2; unclear D gene. The V end was cut by 4 bases, the J end by 4 bases, with 13 bases between. The CDR3 consists of 13 residues. Germline V gene data show CDR1 as GTSNPN and CDR2 as SVGIG (reference sequence). The chain's CDR3 is CAWTPAASYGYTF. DNA for the CDR3: TGTGCCTGGACCCCGGCGGCTAGCTATGGCTACACCTTC. Full variable domain (rest looked up from reference TRBV30 and TRBJ1-2): SQTIHQWPATLVQPVGSPLSLECTVEGTSNPNLYWYRQAAGRGLQLLFYSVGIGQISSEVPQNLSASRPQDRQFILSSKKLLLSDSGFYLCAWTPAASYGYTFGSGTRLTVV.

The gene calls are TRBV27 and TRBJ2-1, with D possibly being TRBD1 or TRBD2 (6 bases each). This CDR3 comprises 15 residues. V lost 5 bases and J lost 0, with 11 bases in between. Per germline, CDR1 MNHEY and CDR2 SMNVEV (reference sequence). CDR3 protein: CASSRGVSSYNEQFF. CDR3 sequence (DNA): TGTGCCAGCAGTAGGGGGGTTTCCTCCTACAATGAGCAGTTCTTC.

The rearrangement links TRBV30 to TRBJ1-3; no definite D call. CDR1 GTSNPN and CDR2 SVGIG come from the germline V gene (reference sequence). Trimming removed 1 base at V and 0 bases at J, with 7 bases between. The CDR3 totals 14 residues. CDR3 residues: CAWSAGISGNTIYF. CDR3 in DNA: TGTGCCTGGAGTGCCGGAATCTCTGGAAACACCATATATTTT.

The chain links TRBV3-1 (or the pseudogene TRBV3-2) to TRBJ2-1; D unclear. The CDR3 is made up of 16 amino acids. The V end lost 4 bases, the J end lost 3 bases, and 16 bases lay between the germline ends. The germline V gene encodes CDR1 LGHDT and CDR2 YNNKEL (reference sequence). The CDR3 here is CASSPTQVPGYNEQFF. CDR3 coding DNA: TGTGCCAGCAGCCCGACTCAGGTCCCCGGCTACAATGAGCAGTTCTTC.

The sample holds one count of this clone. The chain couples TRBV2 to TRBJ2-5; D unresolved. The CDR3 is made up of 14 amino acids. CDR1 is SNHLY and CDR2 is FYNNEI in the germline V gene. V shed 6 bases and J shed 2 bases, with 13 bases lying between them. Here the CDR3 reads CASRPVLLQETQYF. The CDR3 DNA follows: TGTGCCAGCAGGCCTGTCTTGCTACAAGAGACCCAGTACTTC.

The chain uses TRBV6-2 or TRBV6-3 and TRBJ2-1, with TRBD2 matching over 11 bases. CDR1 is MNHEY, CDR2 SVGEGT, per germline. This CDR3 has 17 residues. V shed 6 bases and J 0 bases; nucleotides not matched to a gene: 7. DNA of the CDR3: TGTGCCAGCAGCAAAGGGACTAGCGGCCTCTCCTACAATGAGCAGTTCTTC. This sequence encodes CASSKGTSGLSYNEQFF.

This rearrangement joins TRBV5-8 to TRBJ1-5; TRBD1 might be the D (5 bases). The CDR3 covers 17 residues. Germline V CDR1 and CDR2: SGHTS, YDEGEE. Trimming took 4 bases from V and 6 from J, leaving 23 bases between them. CDR3: CASSPMKQVGSTQPQHF. In nucleotides, the CDR3 is TGTGCCAGCAGCCCCATGAAACAGGTAGGGTCTACTCAGCCCCAGCATTTT.